The T cell receptor (beta chain) under discussion was sequenced for a study of radiotherapy plus CTLA-4 blockade in lung cancer. Study as a whole: Roughly 17% of patients responded objectively, and roughly 34% achieved disease control. Study-level points and caveats: Dynamics of early blood T cell clones, together with interferon-beta, were reportedly the best predictors of response. Clones derived from tumor TCRs expanded in blood after radiotherapy plus ipilimumab.

The study gave focal radiation plus ipilimumab CTLA-4 blockade to patients with chemo-refractory metastatic non-small-cell lung cancer. In its sample, this clone is medium-sized. Its antigen remains unidentified. The method was immunoSEQ multiplex PCR; TCRdb's version includes in-frame clones alone and lacks a portion of them. The sample holds about 45,000 clones, 73% seen once. Germline lookup yields CDR1 ENHRY and CDR2 SYGVKD. V was pared by 6 bases and J by 1 base, with 9 bases between. The CDR3 sequence is 13 residues long. The sample here was peripheral blood, taken from a patient treated with radiotherapy plus ipilimumab. V is TRBV10-3 and J is TRBJ2-5; tentatively, D is TRBD2 (6 bases). The sequence was obtained from a human donor with non-small cell lung cancer who had a complete response to radiotherapy plus ipilimumab. The DNA for the CDR3 is TGTGCCATCAGGAGGGGAGGCCAAGAGACCCAGTACTTC. Protein sequence: CAIRRGGQETQYF.